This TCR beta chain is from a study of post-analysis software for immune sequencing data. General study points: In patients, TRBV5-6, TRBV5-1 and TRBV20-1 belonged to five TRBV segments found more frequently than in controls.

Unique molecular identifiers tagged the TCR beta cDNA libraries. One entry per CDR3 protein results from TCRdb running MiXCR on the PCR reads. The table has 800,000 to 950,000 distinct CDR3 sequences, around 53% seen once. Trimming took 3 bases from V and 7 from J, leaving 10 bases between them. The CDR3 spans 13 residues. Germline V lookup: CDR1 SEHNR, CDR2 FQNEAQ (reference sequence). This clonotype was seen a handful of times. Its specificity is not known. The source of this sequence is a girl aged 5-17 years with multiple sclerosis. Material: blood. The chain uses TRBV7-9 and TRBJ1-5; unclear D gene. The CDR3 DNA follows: TGTGCCAGCAGCTTCGAGTCGGCCCAGCCCCAGCATTTT. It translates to CASSFESAQPQHF.